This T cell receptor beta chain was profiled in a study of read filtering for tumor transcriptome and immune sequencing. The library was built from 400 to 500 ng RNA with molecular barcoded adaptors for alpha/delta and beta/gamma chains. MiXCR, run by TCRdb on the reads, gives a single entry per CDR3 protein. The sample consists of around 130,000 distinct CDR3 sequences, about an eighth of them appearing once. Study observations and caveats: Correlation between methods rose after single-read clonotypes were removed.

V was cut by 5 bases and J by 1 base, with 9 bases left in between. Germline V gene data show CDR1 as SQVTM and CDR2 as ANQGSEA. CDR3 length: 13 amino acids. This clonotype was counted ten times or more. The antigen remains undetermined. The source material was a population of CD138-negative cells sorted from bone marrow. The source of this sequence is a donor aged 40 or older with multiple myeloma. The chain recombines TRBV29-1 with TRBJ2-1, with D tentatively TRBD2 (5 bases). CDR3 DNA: TGCAGCGTTAGGGAGTCATCCTACAATGAGCAGTTCTTC. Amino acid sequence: CSVRESSYNEQFF.